This is a list of T cell receptor beta chains from one sample in a study of CD8 T cells in ankylosing spondylitis. TCRdb analysed the 5' RACE reads with MiXCR anew, one entry per CDR3 protein. The repertoire holds around 540,000 distinct CDR3 sequences, with about an eighth as singletons. Sequencing was performed on blood, either unsorted or a sorted T cell fraction (not recorded which). The source of these receptors is a male donor with ankylosing spondylitis. Both conserved end residues are part of each CDR3. The D gene is left open where the match is weak. Size is stated for part of the rows, as once, few or many counts, or as a class when the clone is expanded.

clone size | J gene | V gene | D gene | CDR3 DNA | CDR3 protein
many | TRBJ2-5 | TRBV5-1 | . | TGCGCCAGCAGCCCAACGGGAACTAGCAGCGAGACCCAGTACTTC | CASSPTGTSSETQYF
many | TRBJ1-2 | TRBV30 | TRBD1 | TGTGCCTGGAGAAGGGGCAGGGGGCTTCATGGCTACACCTTC | CAWRRGRGLHGYTF
. | TRBJ1-1 | TRBV7-9 | . | TGTGCCAGCAGCCTCGGACGGGGTAGCAACACTGAAGCTTTCTTT | CASSLGRGSNTEAFF
. | TRBJ2-3 | TRBV3-1 | . | TGTGCCAGCAGCCGAGAGAAGAAGGCAGGAGATGATACGCAGTATTTT | CASSREKKAGDDTQYF
. | TRBJ2-2 | TRBV7-9 | TRBD2 | TGTGCCAGCATCGGGACTAGCGGACCTTTCGGCACCGGGGAGCTGTTTTTT | CASIGTSGPFGTGELFF
few | TRBJ2-2 | TRBV6-5 | . | TGTGCCAGCAGTTACACCAGAAACGGGGAGCTGTTTTTT | CASSYTRNGELFF
. | TRBJ1-5 | TRBV6-5 | . | TGTGCCAGCAGTTTTCTGGGGATAGAAAATCAGCCCCAGCATTTT | CASSFLGIENQPQHF
few | TRBJ2-7 | TRBV7-9 | . | TGTGCCAGCCAGTTCCGGGCCGCTTCCCCCTACGAGCAGTACTTC | CASQFRAASPYEQYF
. | TRBJ2-1 | TRBV20-1 | . | TGCAGTGCTAGACTAGCCCTACCGAGCTCCTACAATGAGCAGTTCTTC | CSARLALPSSYNEQFF
. | TRBJ2-1 | TRBV15 | TRBD2 | TGTGCCACCAGCAGAGATCTTGGCGGGAGTTTGAATGAGCAGTTCTTC | CATSRDLGGSLNEQFF
. | TRBJ2-3 | TRBV2 | . | TGTGCCAGCAGTGAAGCGCCGCGGATGGCGCAGTATTTT | CASSEAPRMAQYF
few | TRBJ2-2 | TRBV12-5 | TRBD1 | TGTGCTAGTGGTACAGGGGGCGGCACCGGGGAGCTGTTTTTT | CASGTGGGTGELFF
. | TRBJ2-2 | TRBV9 | TRBD2 | TGTGCCAGCAGCGTAGGGCTAGCGGGAGCGAACACCGGGGAGCTGTTTTTT | CASSVGLAGANTGELFF
many | TRBJ2-4 | TRBV15 | TRBD1 | TGTGCCACCAGCAGAGCCACAGGGGGCGGCATTCAGTACTTC | CATSRATGGGIQYF
many | TRBJ1-1 | TRBV28 | . | TGTGCCAGCAGTTCCCGGGGGCTTTCCTTCACTGAAGCTTTCTTT | CASSSRGLSFTEAFF
many | TRBJ2-2 | TRBV6-1 | . | TGTGCCACCAGGGTTTCTGCGAACACCGGGGAGCTGTTTTTT | CATRVSANTGELFF
few | TRBJ2-3 | TRBV2 | TRBD2 | TGTGCCAGCAGTGAATTGGCTAGCGGGACCTATACGCAGTATTTT | CASSELASGTYTQYF
many | TRBJ2-3 | TRBV12-3/TRBV12-4 | TRBD1 | TGTGCCAGCAGTTCCTGGGACAGGGTTGATACGCAGTATTTT | CASSSWDRVDTQYF
. | TRBJ2-1 | TRBV5-1 | . | TGCGCCAGCAGCCTAGGGACCACGGGTGAGCAGTTCTTC | CASSLGTTGEQFF
many | TRBJ2-1 | TRBV5-1 | . | TGCGCCAGCAGCCCCCGCGTCAGCTACAATGAGCAGTTCTTC | CASSPRVSYNEQFF
few | TRBJ1-2 | TRBV3-1 | TRBD1 | TGTGCCAGCAGCCAGCGGACAGGGGGCTACACCTTC | CASSQRTGGYTF
few | TRBJ1-3 | TRBV5-6 | TRBD1 | TGTGCCAGCAACCGACAGGGGAGCTCTGGAAACACCATATATTTT | CASNRQGSSGNTIYF
few | TRBJ2-1 | TRBV6-2/TRBV6-3 | . | TGTGCCAGCCAGCAATCCCTAGGGGGCTACAATGAGCAGTTCTTC | CASQQSLGGYNEQFF
. | TRBJ1-1 | TRBV6-1 | . | TGTGCCAGCAGTGCAGGGATTGGGGTGAACACTGAAGCTTTCTTT | CASSAGIGVNTEAFF
few | TRBJ2-1 | TRBV5-1 | TRBD2 | TGCGCCAGCAGCCTGACCCATAGCGGGAGTAATGAGCAGTTCTTC | CASSLTHSGSNEQFF
few | TRBJ2-4 | TRBV20-1 | . | TGCAGTGGGGAGGTCCAAAACATTCAGTACTTC | CSGEVQNIQYF
. | TRBJ2-3 | TRBV27 | TRBD1 | TGTGCCAGCAGTTTATATCCTGGACAGGGTAACACAGATACGCAGTATTTT | CASSLYPGQGNTDTQYF
. | TRBJ2-1 | TRBV6-1 | . | TGTGCCAGCAGTGAAAGGGGCAGGGACAATGAGCAGTTCTTC | CASSERGRDNEQFF
many | TRBJ1-1 | TRBV20-1 | . | TGCAGTGCTAGAGTTGCATCGACAGAGAACACTGAAGCTTTCTTT | CSARVASTENTEAFF
many | TRBJ2-1 | TRBV11-2 | TRBD2 | TGTGCCAGCAGCTTAGGCGGGAGGTCTTTCAATGAGCAGTTCTTC | CASSLGGRSFNEQFF
. | TRBJ2-7 | TRBV15 | TRBD2 | TGTGCCACCAGCTCCCGTAAAGCGGGAGGGTACGAGCAGTACTTC | CATSSRKAGGYEQYF
few | TRBJ2-3 | TRBV12-3/TRBV12-4 | . | TGTGCCAGCAGAGACAACGCATCACCTTTCGGGACAGATACGCAGTATTTT | CASRDNASPFGTDTQYF
few | TRBJ1-4 | TRBV4-1 | . | TGCGCCAGCAGTACTCGGGGGCTAGAAACTAATGAAAAACTGTTTTTT | CASSTRGLETNEKLFF
few | TRBJ2-3 | TRBV21-1 | . | TGTGCCAGCAGCAAAGACGGATGGCGGGCCGTGAGCACAGATACGCAGTATTTT | CASSKDGWRAVSTDTQYF
. | TRBJ2-2 | TRBV29-1 | . | TGCAGCGTTGAAGATGGGGGGAACTCCGGGGAGCTGTTTTTT | CSVEDGGNSGELFF
. | TRBJ1-5 | TRBV24-1 | TRBD1 | TGTGCCACCAGGCCGGGGACAGGGGGGAGCAATCAGCCCCAGCATTTT | CATRPGTGGSNQPQHF
few | TRBJ2-2 | TRBV20-1 | . | TGCAGTGCTGGAGATCACAGGGCGATAACCGGGGAGCTGTTTTTT | CSAGDHRAITGELFF
. | TRBJ2-2 | TRBV10-2 | . | TGCGCCAGCAGTGATTTAGGATTCGGGGAGCTGTTTTTT | CASSDLGFGELFF
. | TRBJ1-1 | TRBV25-1 | . | TGTGCCAGCAGGACTCAAAACACTGAAGCTTTCTTT | CASRTQNTEAFF
. | TRBJ2-7 | TRBV18 | TRBD1 | TGTGCCAGCTCACCATCCGCGACAGGGTACGAGCAGTACTTC | CASSPSATGYEQYF
many | TRBJ2-1 | TRBV5-4 | . | TGTGCCAGCAGCGGGGGAGGCGGGGCCCGACATGAGCAGTTCTTC | CASSGGGGARHEQFF
. | TRBJ2-2 | TRBV27 | TRBD2 | TGTGCCAGCAGTGGACTAGCGGGAGGGCCGTCCGGGGAGCTGTTTTTT | CASSGLAGGPSGELFF
few | TRBJ2-3 | TRBV20-1 | . | TGCAGTGCTTTCAAAGGTGCGGGCCCAGATACGCAGTATTTT | CSAFKGAGPDTQYF
many | TRBJ2-3 | TRBV5-1 | TRBD2 | TGCGCCAGCAGCTTCTCCCTAGCGGGAGCAGATACGCAGTATTTT | CASSFSLAGADTQYF
. | TRBJ1-4 | TRBV14 | TRBD1 | TGTGCCAGCAGCCCCGGTCCCCGGACAGGCGGCGAAAAACTGTTTTTT | CASSPGPRTGGEKLFF
. | TRBJ2-2 | TRBV12-3/TRBV12-4 | . | TGTGCCAGCGGATTGACCCCGGGACCAGGGGAGCTGTTTTTT | CASGLTPGPGELFF
. | TRBJ1-2 | TRBV14 | . | TGTGCCAGCAGCCAAGTAGGCGCCACGGGATATGGCTACACCTTC | CASSQVGATGYGYTF
many | TRBJ2-2 | TRBV2 | TRBD1 | TGTGCCAGCAGAGAGGACAGGGGGCGCACCGGGGAGCTGTTTTTT | CASREDRGRTGELFF
few | TRBJ1-4 | TRBV10-2 | . | TGCGCCACCAGTAGGTCCGGGCCCACTAATGAAAAACTGTTTTTT | CATSRSGPTNEKLFF
. | TRBJ1-1 | TRBV20-1 | . | TGCAGTGCTAGAGATCTAAGGAGGGGGGGGAACACTGAAGCTTTCTTT | CSARDLRRGGNTEAFF
. | TRBJ1-5 | TRBV30 | . | TGTGCCTGGAGTGGACAGAGCAATCAGCCCCAGCATTTT | CAWSGQSNQPQHF
. | TRBJ2-5 | TRBV7-2 | . | TGTGCCAGCAGCTTATACGGACGGCAGGGAGAGACCCAGTACTTC | CASSLYGRQGETQYF